These 6 T cell receptor beta chains came from one sample sequenced in a study of post-analysis software for immune sequencing data. No antigens are known for them. Unique molecular identifiers were carried by the TCR beta cDNA libraries. TCRdb re-analysed the PCR reads in MiXCR, keeping a single row per CDR3 protein. The sample records about 820,000 distinct CDR3 sequences, roughly 50% being singletons. Study-wide results and caveats: Five TRBV segments appeared more often in patients than in controls, and TRBV5-6, TRBV5-1 and TRBV20-1 were among these.

The sample taken for sequencing was blood. These receptor sequences come from a girl aged 10 to 17 with multiple sclerosis.

The chain employs TRBV7-9 and TRBJ1-1; 8 nucleotides agree with TRBD1. Germline V gene sequence: CDR1 SEHNR, CDR2 FQNEAQ (reference sequence). V gave up 4 bases and J gave up 2 bases; unmatched junction bases: 3. The CDR3 runs 14 residues. Here the CDR3 DNA reads TGTGCCAGCAGCTCCGGACAGGGCAACACTGAAGCTTTCTTT. Translated: CASSSGQGNTEAFF.

In this sample, this clonotype turned up a few times. V usage is TRBV29-1 and J usage is TRBJ2-1; TRBD1 matches 7 bases. The germline V gene has CDR1 SQVTM and CDR2 ANQGSEA. V lost 5 bases to trimming and J lost 0 bases; unmatched junction nucleotides: 4. This CDR3 contains 14 residues. This CDR3 reads CSVWTGRSYNEQFF. In DNA form, the CDR3 reads TGCAGCGTTTGGACAGGCCGCTCCTACAATGAGCAGTTCTTC.

This clonotype has just a few counts. V is TRBV18 and J is TRBJ1-2; D is unclear. The V gene's germline CDR1 is KGHSH and CDR2 LQKENI. The germline V and J ends were trimmed by 0 bases and 0 bases, with 5 bases remaining between them. This CDR3 has 14 amino acids. This CDR3 reads CASSPPPANYGYTF. The DNA for the CDR3 is TGTGCCAGCTCACCACCGCCAGCTAACTATGGCTACACCTTC.

This clonotype was observed a single time. The chain recombines TRBV12-3 or TRBV12-4 with TRBJ2-1, with D hard to call. This CDR3 region has 15 residues. The ends were cut back, 7 bases at V and 0 bases at J, with 13 bases in the middle. For the CDR3, the DNA is TGTGCCAGCATTAGAATCCCGAGCTCCTACAATGAGCAGTTCTTC. Protein sequence: CASIRIPSSYNEQFF.

The chain uses TRBV14 and TRBJ2-2; the D call may be TRBD1 or TRBD2 (5 bases each). V lost 5 bases to trimming and J lost 4 bases, with 17 bases between them. Germline loops: CDR1 SGHDN, CDR2 FVKESK. This CDR3 is built from 16 residues. CDR3 residues: CASSKRGPRSTGELFF. For the CDR3, the DNA is TGTGCCAGCAGCAAAAGGGGACCAAGGAGCACCGGGGAGCTGTTTTTT. Looking up the rest from reference TRBV14 and TRBJ2-2 gives the full variable domain: EAGVTQFPSHSVIEKGQTVTLRCDPISGHDNLYWYRRVMGKEIKFLLHFVKESKQDESGMPNNRFLAERTGGTYSTLKVQPAELEDSGVYFCASSKRGPRSTGELFFGEGSRLTVL.

This clonotype has only a few counts. V and J are TRBV7-6 and TRBJ2-7; TRBD2 agrees at 7 bases. Germline assignment: CDR1 SGHVS and CDR2 FNYEAQ. V trimming: 4 bases; J trimming: 1 base; junction bases outside the gene matches: 13. The CDR3 covers 17 residues. The CDR3 DNA is TGTGCCAGCAGCTGGGTCCCCCCGGGGGGAACATCCTACGAGCAGTACTTC. Its translation: CASSWVPPGGTSYEQYF.